This T cell receptor beta chain was captured in a study of T cell responses to AZD1222 COVID-19 vaccine. Generated by immunoSEQ multiplex PCR, the TCRdb table keeps only in-frame clones and is missing some. The sample lists about 120,000 clones; 80% to 95% were seen once. About this clone itself: The antigen is undetermined.

Looked up from germline, CDR1 is LGHDT and CDR2 is YNNKEL (reference sequence). V was pared by 5 bases and J by 7 bases, with 11 bases between. This CDR3 is 13 amino acids long. Study outcomes and limitations: Two doses of AZD1222 preceded a rise in Spike-specific TCR breadth and depth. White British ancestry dominated among donors, who included more females, and clonal diversity was possibly underestimated. As reported, nearly half of all spike-specific TCRs target variant regions that are unmutated. AZD1222 recipients seropositive at baseline numbered only 5 to 7.

The gene calls are TRBV3-1 (or the pseudogene TRBV3-2) and TRBJ1-4; D uncertain. Sequencing was performed on peripheral blood, taken 28 days after the second AZD1222 dose. This clonotype was sampled from an adult who received the AZD1222 COVID-19 vaccine. The CDR3, as DNA: TGTGCCAGCAGCGGGCCAGCAGGTGAAAAACTGTTTTTT. Amino acid sequence: CASSGPAGEKLFF.